Shown below are 30 T cell receptor beta chains from a single sample sequenced in a study of shared clonotypes between healthy human individuals. TCRdb keeps only in-frame clones here, not all; method: immunoSEQ multiplex PCR. The sample has 2 million to 2.5 million clones, more than 85% seen once; the top ten hold more than 0.35%. Input material: naive CD4+ T cells from PBMCs. Subset defined: CD45RA+ positively selected. Source of these receptors: a man between 18 and 29 years old in good health. Some clones in this sample may be carry-over from other donors' samples.

The rearrangement uses TRBV7-8 and TRBJ1-4; 7 nucleotides line up with TRBD1. Germline CDR1 and CDR2: SGHVS and FQNEAQ. The CDR3 extends over 16 amino acids. Germline trimming cut 5 bases from V and 3 bases from J; bases unmatched to any gene: 9. CDR3 region: CASSPSWDRANEKLFF. As DNA, the CDR3 is TGTGCCAGCAGCCCCTCGTGGGACAGAGCTAATGAAAAACTGTTTTTT. The full variable domain, completed using reference TRBV7-8 and TRBJ1-4, is GAGVSQSPRYKVAKRGQDVALRCDPISGHVSLFWYQQALGQGPEFLTYFQNEAQLDKSGLPSDRFFAERPEGSVSTLKIQRTQQEDSAVYLCASSPSWDRANEKLFFGSGTQLSVL.

This sequence joins TRBV15 and TRBJ2-5; D is uncertain. Germline V gene sequence: CDR1 LNHNV, CDR2 YYDKDF (reference sequence). CDR3 size: 13 residues. V lost 0 bases, J lost 5 bases, and 7 bases lay in between. The CDR3 protein is CATSRDARETQYF. The DNA of the CDR3 is TGTGCCACCAGCAGAGATGCCCGGGAGACCCAGTACTTC.

This chain joins TRBV30 and TRBJ2-7, with 12 bases aligning to TRBD2. The J segment lost 3 bases and the V segment lost 4 bases, leaving 4 bases of the junction unmatched. This CDR3 has 14 residues. CDR1 and CDR2 (germline): GTSNPN, SVGIG (reference sequence). CDR3: CAWKGLAGFYEQYF. For the CDR3, the DNA is TGTGCCTGGAAAGGACTAGCGGGATTCTACGAGCAGTACTTC.

V is TRBV5-4 and J is TRBJ1-2, with a weak D call TRBD1 (5 bases). Trimming took 5 bases from V and 2 from J, leaving 16 bases between them. Germline CDR1 reads SGHNT; CDR2 reads YYREEE (reference sequence). The CDR3 covers 15 residues. CDR3 residues: CASRSEFGGNYGYTF. The CDR3 DNA follows: TGTGCCAGCAGATCAGAGTTTGGGGGGAACTATGGCTACACCTTC.

DNA for the CDR3: TGCACCAGCAGCCAAGATACCGCGGGTTGTGAGCGGGAGAGCACAGATACGCAGTATTTT. Amino acid sequence: CTSSQDTAGCERESTDTQYF. V is TRBV1 and J is TRBJ2-3; the D call of TRBD2 is as the table states it, not checked on the DNA. TRBV1 is marked as a pseudogene. CDR3 length: 20 amino acids.

DNA of the CDR3: TGCGCCAGCAGCCAAGATGGGCGCTGGAGCGGGCAGAGATCCCAGTACTTC. Its translation is CASSQDGRWSGQRSQYF. J is TRBJ2-5 and V is TRBV4-1; D might be TRBD2 (6 bases). Per the germline V gene, CDR1 is MGHRA and CDR2 is YSYEKL. This CDR3 has 17 residues. Trimming left V 0 bases short and J 9 bases short, with 23 bases between.

The chain employs TRBV28 and TRBJ2-6; D is undetermined. The CDR3 extends over 18 amino acids. Trimming cost V 3 bases and J 0 bases, with 15 bases left between them. Germline assignment: CDR1 MDHEN and CDR2 SYDVKM. The CDR3, as DNA: TGTGCCAGCAGTTTTAGGGTCGGAAAGGACTCTGGGGCCAACGTCCTGACTTTC. Protein: CASSFRVGKDSGANVLTF.

V is TRBV5-4 and J is TRBJ2-1, with 7 bases fitting TRBD1. Germline lookup yields CDR1 SGHNT and CDR2 YYREEE (reference sequence). The CDR3 sequence is 16 residues long. V was clipped by 4 bases and J by 3 bases; unmatched bases: 10. DNA for the CDR3: TGTGCCAGCAGCACACCTAGACAGGGTTTCTACAATGAGCAGTTCTTC. Translation gives CASSTPRQGFYNEQFF.

This chain links TRBV7-3 with TRBJ2-3; no reliable D call. Germline loops: CDR1 SGHTA, CDR2 FQGTGA. The CDR3 runs to 14 residues. Trimming pared 1 base from V and 6 bases from J, leaving 11 bases between. CDR3: CASSLNVSPDTQYF. CDR3 nucleotides: TGTGCCAGCAGCTTAAACGTTTCTCCCGATACGCAGTATTTT.

V and J are TRBV9 and TRBJ2-7; the D is unclear. Germline lookup yields CDR1 SGDLS and CDR2 YYNGEE. The CDR3 extends over 16 amino acids. Trimming stripped 0 bases from V and 0 bases from J, with 13 bases between. The CDR3 reads CASSVGGSSSSYEQYF. Here the CDR3 DNA reads TGTGCCAGCAGCGTAGGCGGTAGCTCGAGCTCCTACGAGCAGTACTTC.

The chain carries TRBV28 and TRBJ2-6; D perhaps matches TRBD2 (5 bases). The CDR3 spans 19 residues. Germline values: CDR1 MDHEN, CDR2 SYDVKM. V was cut by 6 bases and J by 0 bases, with 21 bases left in between. The CDR3 region has the DNA TGTGCCAGCAGCCCACTAGGGCGATCTCGCCTCTCTGGGGCCAACGTCCTGACTTTC. Translation gives CASSPLGRSRLSGANVLTF.

As to this clone: The same CDR3 arises from other DNA sequences in this sample as well. The chain employs TRBV18 and TRBJ2-5, with D hard to call. Germline CDR1 KGHSH, CDR2 LQKENI. This CDR3 is built from 13 residues. The V and J ends lost 2 bases and 5 bases respectively, with 9 bases between them. CDR3 coding DNA: TGTGCCAGCTCACCAGGGCAAGGGGAGACCCAGTACTTC. Translation: CASSPGQGETQYF.

The V call is TRBV28, the J call TRBJ1-1; D not resolved. Germline assignment: CDR1 MDHEN and CDR2 SYDVKM. The CDR3 totals 11 residues. For the CDR3, the DNA is TGTGCTTCTGTCCGGCAATATGAAGCTTTCTTT. The encoded protein is CASVRQYEAFF.

V usage is TRBV11-2 and J usage is TRBJ2-4; D not resolved. Per the germline V gene, CDR1 is SGHAT and CDR2 is FQNNGV. The CDR3 has 15 residues. V was clipped by 4 bases and J by 6 bases, with 16 bases between them. The CDR3 loop reads CASSSDEATRNIQYF. The CDR3 DNA reads TGTGCCAGCAGCTCCGATGAAGCGACTCGAAACATTCAGTACTTC. Complete variable domain (other parts from reference TRBV11-2 and TRBJ2-4): EAGVAQSPRYKIIEKRQSVAFWCNPISGHATLYWYQQILGQGPKLLIQFQNNGVVDDSQLPKDRFSAERLKGVDSTLKIQPAKLEDSAVYLCASSSDEATRNIQYFGAGTRLSVL.

In nucleotides, the CDR3 is TGTGCCAGCAGTGACGCTGGGACAGGGGGAGAGACCCAGTACTTC. It specifies CASSDAGTGGETQYF. The chain links TRBV25-1 to TRBJ2-5; 11 nucleotides agree with TRBD1. Germline V gives CDR1 MGHDK, CDR2 SYGVNS. The CDR3 has 15 residues. V dropped 3 bases and J dropped 4; count of bases not matched to a gene: 4.

As regards this clone: A read error may produce the germline difference seen at one junction end. Within the sample, other DNA sequences also encode this same CDR3. This chain connects TRBV7-9 to TRBJ1-3, with no clear D. The CDR3 spans 12 residues. Germline values: CDR1 SEHNR, CDR2 FQNEAQ (reference sequence). The CDR3 is CASSSPGNTIYF. For the CDR3, the DNA is TGTGCCAGCAGCTCGCCTGGGAACACCATATATTTT.

This clone was seen once. J is TRBJ2-5 and V is TRBV2; D gene uncertain. CDR3 length equals 13 residues. Between the trimmed V and J ends, which lost 4 bases and 2 bases, there was a span of 8 bases. Germline assignment: CDR1 SNHLY and CDR2 FYNNEI. CDR3 in DNA: TGTGCCAGCAGTGTTCGCCTTCAAGAGACCCAGTACTTC. Translating it yields CASSVRLQETQYF.

The V and J genes are TRBV19 and TRBJ1-1; D unclear. V was cut by 2 bases and J by 4 bases, with 14 bases left in between. The CDR3 is 15 residues long. Germline CDR1 is LNHDA and CDR2 is SQIVND (reference sequence). DNA of the CDR3: TGTGCCAGTAGTATAAGAAAGGGTTCCATCACTGAAGCTTTCTTT. It yields the protein CASSIRKGSITEAFF.

V usage is TRBV7-9 and J usage is TRBJ1-4; D is unresolved. The length of the CDR3 is 16 residues. Trimming removed 5 bases from V and 7 bases from J, with 20 bases in between. Germline CDR1 is SEHNR and CDR2 is FQNEAQ (reference sequence). The CDR3 region is CASSPQLPPTLEKLFF. CDR3 coding DNA: TGTGCCAGCAGCCCACAACTTCCCCCCACCCTTGAAAAACTGTTTTTT.

The V and J genes are TRBV7-2 and TRBJ2-1; D could derive from TRBD1 or TRBD2 (5 bases each). The CDR3 runs 15 residues. Trimming cost V 4 bases and J 5 bases, with 15 bases left between them. Germline V gives CDR1 SGHTA, CDR2 FQGNSA. CDR3 sequence (DNA): TGTGCCAGCAGCTGGGACCGGGGCCGAGACAATGAGCAGTTCTTC. Protein: CASSWDRGRDNEQFF.

The table lists this clone with a count of one. V and J are TRBV5-1 and TRBJ2-7; D perhaps matches TRBD1 (6 bases). CDR3 length equals 15 residues. Germline lookup yields CDR1 SGHRS and CDR2 YFSETQ. V was trimmed by 5 bases and J by 2 bases, leaving 17 bases between them. The CDR3: CASSNTGPGPYEQYF. The CDR3 bases are TGCGCCAGCAGTAATACAGGGCCGGGGCCCTACGAGCAGTACTTC. Looking up the rest from reference TRBV5-1 and TRBJ2-7 gives the full variable domain: KAGVTQTPRYLIKTRGQQVTLSCSPISGHRSVSWYQQTPGQGLQFLFEYFSETQRNKGNFPGRFSGRQFSNSRSEMNVSTLELGDSALYLCASSNTGPGPYEQYFGPGTRLTVT.

The rearrangement joins TRBV28 to TRBJ2-1; 7 bases line up with TRBD1. This CDR3 has 11 residues. The junction had 3 bases not matched to a gene; V was cut back by 8 bases and J by 8 bases. Germline V gene data show CDR1 as MDHEN and CDR2 as SYDVKM. Here the CDR3 reads CASRDRDEQFF. CDR3 bases: TGTGCCAGCCGCGACAGGGATGAGCAGTTCTTC.

This chain links TRBV18 with TRBJ2-3, with D tentatively TRBD2 (5 bases). Germline V gene lookup returns CDR1 KGHSH and CDR2 LQKENI. V lost 4 bases to trimming and J lost 5 bases, with 10 bases between them. The CDR3 extends over 13 amino acids. The CDR3 here is CASSLGLLDTQYF. The CDR3 DNA follows: TGTGCCAGCTCACTCGGACTTTTAGATACGCAGTATTTT.

The chain recombines TRBV4-3 with TRBJ1-4, with 7 bases matching TRBD1. V was pared by 0 bases and J by 2 bases, with 3 bases of the junction left unmatched. From germline, CDR1 is LGHNA and CDR2 YSLEER. The CDR3 covers 16 residues. This CDR3 is CASSQDQGVTNEKLFF. CDR3 nucleotide sequence: TGCGCCAGCAGCCAAGACCAGGGGGTGACTAATGAAAAACTGTTTTTT.

CDR3 in DNA: TGTGCCAGCTCACCTAGGGAGTATGATGGCTACACCTTC. Its translation is CASSPREYDGYTF. The chain recombines TRBV18 with TRBJ1-2, with no clear D. The CDR3 contains 13 residues. V dropped 3 bases and J dropped 6 bases, with 11 bases sitting between them. Germline V lookup: CDR1 KGHSH, CDR2 LQKENI.

This clone turned up a few times. The chain has TRBV30 and TRBJ2-2, with a tentative D call TRBD1 (5 bases). Germline values: CDR1 GTSNPN, CDR2 SVGIG (reference sequence). V was trimmed by 4 bases and J by 3 bases, leaving 6 bases between them. The CDR3 spans 12 residues. Here the CDR3 DNA reads TGTGCCTGGAAGGGGTACACCGGGGAGCTGTTTTTT. This translates into CAWKGYTGELFF.

The chain combines TRBV2 with TRBJ2-1, with D maybe TRBD1 (6 bases). The CDR3 extends over 12 amino acids. CDR1 is SNHLY, CDR2 FYNNEI, per germline. V was pared by 6 bases and J by 9 bases, with 12 bases between. CDR3 DNA: TGTGCCAGCAGCTATACAGGGCTTGAGCAGTTCTTC. Its protein product is CASSYTGLEQFF. Complete variable domain (other parts from reference TRBV2 and TRBJ2-1): EPEVTQTPSHQVTQMGQEVILRCVPISNHLYFYWYRQILGQKVEFLVSFYNNEISEKSEIFDDQFSVERPDGSNFTLKIRSTKLEDSAMYFCASSYTGLEQFFGPGTRLTVL.

The chain links TRBV6-1 to TRBJ2-1; 11 bases agree with TRBD2. The trim removed 5 bases at V and 4 bases at J, leaving 4 bases unmatched. The germline V gene has CDR1 MNHNS and CDR2 SASEGT. The CDR3 contains 15 residues. The CDR3 DNA is TGTGCCAGCAGTTCCGGGACTAGCGGATACAATGAGCAGTTCTTC. This sequence encodes CASSSGTSGYNEQFF.

J is TRBJ2-5 and V is TRBV30; no firm D call. CDR1 is GTSNPN, CDR2 SVGIG, per germline (reference sequence). V was cut by 1 base and J by 7 bases, with 13 bases left in between. CDR3 length equals 13 residues. CDR3 protein: CAWSASPGWTQYF. The CDR3 DNA sequence: TGTGCCTGGAGTGCGTCCCCTGGGTGGACCCAGTACTTC.

The CDR3 here is CASSWGANTGELFF. The CDR3 DNA is TGTGCCAGCAGTTGGGGGGCGAACACCGGGGAGCTGTTTTTT. The rearrangement uses TRBV27 and TRBJ2-2; a weak D match, TRBD2 (6 bases). Germline values: CDR1 MNHEY, CDR2 SMNVEV (reference sequence). The V end was cut by 4 bases, the J end by 0 bases, with 6 bases between. This CDR3 has 14 amino acids.